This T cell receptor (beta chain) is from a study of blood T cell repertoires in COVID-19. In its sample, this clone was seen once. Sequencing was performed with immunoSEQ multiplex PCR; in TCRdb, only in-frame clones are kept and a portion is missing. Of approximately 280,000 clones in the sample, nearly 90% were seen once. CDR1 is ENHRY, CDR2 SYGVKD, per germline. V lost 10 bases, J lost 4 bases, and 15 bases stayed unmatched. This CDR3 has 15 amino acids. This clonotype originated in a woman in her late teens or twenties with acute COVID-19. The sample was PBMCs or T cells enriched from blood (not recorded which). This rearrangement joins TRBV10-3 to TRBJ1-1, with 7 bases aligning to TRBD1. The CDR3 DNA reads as TGTGCCAGTCGGGGAGGCAGGGGGGATTTCACTGAAGCTTTCTTT. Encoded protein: CASRGGRGDFTEAFF.